Following are 20 T cell receptor beta chains from one sample sequenced in a study of blood T cell repertoires in COVID-19. Profiling relied on immunoSEQ multiplex PCR, and the TCRdb table lists in-frame clones only, not all of them. This sample yields roughly 230,000 clones, of which roughly 84% are seen a single time; around 30% belongs to the top ten. The material sequenced was peripheral blood. The receptor source for this set is a man aged 35-49 years with acute or convalescent COVID-19.

V is TRBV7-2 and J is TRBJ2-1, with 14 bases identical to TRBD2. V lost 3 bases and J lost 12; bases outside the gene matches: 7. The germline CDR1 and CDR2 sequences are SGHTA and FQGNSA. This CDR3 has 15 residues. The CDR3 region is CASSFGLAGGQGQFF. CDR3 nucleotide sequence: TGTGCCAGCAGCTTCGGACTAGCGGGAGGTCAAGGGCAGTTCTTC.

The chain recombines TRBV2 with TRBJ2-4; 10 bases map to TRBD1. The CDR3 has 16 residues. CDR1 is SNHLY, CDR2 FYNNEI, per germline. The V segment lost 5 bases and the J segment 3 bases; nucleotides outside the gene matches: 7. In DNA, the CDR3 is TGTGCCAGCAGTACACCGGGACAGGGGAGCAAAAACATTCAGTACTTC. Encoded protein: CASSTPGQGSKNIQYF.

This chain links TRBV4-3 with TRBJ2-3; D is possibly TRBD2 (5 bases). The CDR3 runs 15 residues. Trimming removed 0 bases at V and 1 base at J, with 8 bases between. Germline V CDR1 and CDR2: LGHNA, YSLEER. For the CDR3, the DNA is TGCGCCAGCAGCCAAGATCTGGGAGGCACAGATACGCAGTATTTT. Translation: CASSQDLGGTDTQYF.

This clone came up once. This chain links TRBV10-3 with TRBJ2-1, with 10 nucleotides matching TRBD2. Losses at the gene ends were 6 bases for V and 10 bases for J; bases not matched to a gene: 3. Germline V gives CDR1 ENHRY, CDR2 SYGVKD. The CDR3 totals 12 residues. The CDR3 here is CAIRGTSEEQFF. The CDR3 DNA reads as TGTGCCATCAGGGGGACTAGCGAAGAGCAGTTCTTC.

The chain is built from TRBV20-1 and TRBJ2-7; 12 bases are a match to TRBD2. The germline CDR1 and CDR2 sequences are DFQATT and SNEGSKA (reference sequence). The length of the CDR3 is 14 residues. V lost 3 bases and J lost 4; bases outside the gene matches: 4. This CDR3 reads CSASLTSGRYEQYF. In DNA form, the CDR3 reads TGCAGTGCTAGTCTAACTAGCGGGAGGTACGAGCAGTACTTC.

This sequence joins TRBV7-2 and TRBJ2-7; D is uncertain. The CDR3 is made up of 14 amino acids. Looked up from germline, CDR1 is SGHTA and CDR2 is FQGNSA. Trimming shortened V by 4 bases and J by 2 bases, and 12 bases separated the two germline ends. The CDR3 DNA is TGTGCCAGCAGCTCGCCGACAAAAGCCTACGAGCAGTACTTC. Protein product: CASSSPTKAYEQYF.

The rearrangement uses TRBV30 and TRBJ1-2, with D possibly TRBD1 on 6 matching bases. V gave up 1 base and J gave up 6 bases, with 15 bases separating them. CDR1 and CDR2 from the germline V gene are GTSNPN and SVGIG (reference sequence). This CDR3 region has 14 residues. CDR3 sequence reads: CAWSARTDQHGYTF. The DNA of the CDR3 is TGTGCCTGGAGTGCCCGGACAGACCAGCATGGCTACACCTTC.

This clone has a handful of counts. Given a much more abundant clone one base away, this may be a read error. The sample holds other DNA sequences that translate to the same CDR3. The chain uses TRBV4-3 and TRBJ1-4; no clear D gene. The germline V gene has CDR1 LGHNA and CDR2 YSLEER. This CDR3 comprises 16 residues. In DNA, the CDR3 is TGCGCCCGCAGCCCCTGGGTGGGAGGGAGGGTTGAAAAACTGTTTTTT. It codes for CARSPWVGGRVEKLFF.

The CDR3 loop reads CASSLVRGSAYEQYF. The CDR3 DNA sequence: TGTGCCAGCAGCTTAGTACGAGGGAGCGCCTACGAGCAGTACTTC. V and J are TRBV7-9 and TRBJ2-7, with a tentative D call TRBD2 (5 bases). This CDR3 has 15 amino acids. Between the trimmed V and J ends, which lost 1 base and 2 bases, there was a span of 12 bases. Germline V gene sequence: CDR1 SEHNR, CDR2 FQNEAQ (reference sequence).

This clone was seen only a few times. The V and J genes are TRBV10-3 and TRBJ2-7; 9 bases are a match to TRBD1. The germline CDR1 and CDR2 sequences are ENHRY and SYGVKD. Trimming took 7 bases from V and 2 from J; bases not matched to a gene: 9. The CDR3 runs 15 residues. CDR3: CAIKVGQGLTYEQYF. The DNA of the CDR3 is TGTGCCATCAAGGTCGGACAGGGGTTAACCTACGAGCAGTACTTC.

This clone was seen a few times. V gene TRBV3-1 (or the pseudogene TRBV3-2) combines with J gene TRBJ1-1; 7 positions match TRBD1. This CDR3 is 15 amino acids long. Per the germline V gene, CDR1 is LGHDT and CDR2 is YNNKEL (reference sequence). V trimming: 3 bases; J trimming: 5 bases; junction bases outside the gene matches: 9. The CDR3 sequence is CASSQHSTGDTEAFF. The CDR3 DNA is TGTGCCAGCAGCCAGCACTCAACAGGGGATACTGAAGCTTTCTTT.

This chain uses TRBV15 with TRBJ1-2; perhaps TRBD1 as D (5 bases). This CDR3 region has 16 residues. CDR1 is LNHNV and CDR2 is YYDKDF in the germline V gene (reference sequence). The V and J ends lost 1 base and 4 bases respectively, with 16 bases between them. In DNA form, the CDR3 reads TGTGCCACCAGCAGAGGGGAGGCAGGGACTGGCTATGGCTACACCTTC. Its translation is CATSRGEAGTGYGYTF.

A single count supports this clone. An end of the junction does not agree with germline; a read error may underlie this. The genes are TRBV18 and TRBJ1-5; no firm D call. Per the germline V gene, CDR1 is KGHSH and CDR2 is LQKENI. CDR3 length: 15 amino acids. This chain's CDR3 is CASAPTGGGNQPQHF. For the CDR3, the DNA is TGTGCCAGCGCACCCACGGGTGGTGGCAATCAGCCCCAGCATTTT.

The chain carries TRBV18 and TRBJ2-5, with 7 bases aligning to TRBD1. The CDR3 runs to 13 residues. V was clipped by 4 bases and J by 2 bases; unmatched bases: 1. CDR1 KGHSH and CDR2 LQKENI come from the germline V gene. CDR3: CASSRGQQETQYF. In DNA, the CDR3 is TGTGCCAGCTCACGGGGACAGCAAGAGACCCAGTACTTC. Complete variable domain (other parts from reference TRBV18 and TRBJ2-5): NAGVMQNPRHLVRRRGQEARLRCSPMKGHSHVYWYRQLPEEGLKFMVYLQKENIIDESGMPKERFSAEFPKEGPSILRIQQVVRGDSAAYFCASSRGQQETQYFGPGTRLLVL.

The V gene is TRBV7-9, the J gene TRBJ2-1, with 9 nucleotides matching TRBD2. Losses at the gene ends were 5 bases for V and 3 bases for J; bases not matched to a gene: 5. The CDR3 covers 15 residues. Germline V gene sequence: CDR1 SEHNR, CDR2 FQNEAQ (reference sequence). This CDR3 is CASSTTSGYYNEQFF. For the CDR3, the DNA is TGTGCCAGCAGCACGACTAGCGGCTACTACAATGAGCAGTTCTTC.

The rearrangement uses TRBV29-1 and TRBJ1-2; no clear D gene. V gave up 3 bases and J gave up 4 bases, with 15 bases separating them. CDR1 and CDR2 (germline): SQVTM, ANQGSEA. This CDR3 comprises 14 residues. The CDR3 bases are TGCAGCGTTGAGCCCCGGGGTCGGGTCTATGGCTACACCTTC. Protein: CSVEPRGRVYGYTF.

V and J are TRBV6-5 and TRBJ1-1, with unresolved D. The CDR3 has 13 residues. The V gene lost 6 bases and the J gene lost 8 bases, with 16 bases spanning the gap. CDR1 and CDR2 from the germline V gene are MNHEY and SVGAGI. The CDR3 DNA follows: TGTGCCAGCAGCCTTGACTGGCGGCCAGAAGCTTTCTTT. Protein sequence: CASSLDWRPEAFF.

The chain joins TRBV11-2 to TRBJ2-3; 10 bases align to TRBD2. V lost 5 bases to trimming and J lost 14 bases; unmatched junction nucleotides: 10. Germline V lookup: CDR1 SGHAT, CDR2 FQNNGV. The length of the CDR3 is 13 residues. The CDR3 bases are TGTGCCAGCAGCCTTCCAGCAGCGGGAGGGCTGTATTTT. Translating it yields CASSLPAAGGLYF.

The V call is TRBV3-1 (or the pseudogene TRBV3-2), the J call TRBJ2-1, with TRBD2 matching 10 bases. Germline CDR1 reads LGHDT; CDR2 reads YNNKEL (reference sequence). CDR3 length: 17 residues. V was clipped by 3 bases and J by 5 bases; unmatched bases: 10. The CDR3 sequence: CASSQGSLAGINNEQFF. The CDR3 nucleotides read TGTGCCAGCAGCCAGGGCTCACTAGCGGGGATTAACAATGAGCAGTTCTTC.

V and J are TRBV19 and TRBJ1-1, with TRBD1 as a possible D gene (5 bases). There are 16 residues in the CDR3. With 4 bases removed from V and 0 bases from J, the gap between germline ends came to 15 bases. Germline CDR1 is LNHDA and CDR2 is SQIVND (reference sequence). The CDR3 DNA is TGTGCCAGTAGTAAGACAGCCAGCGACGTGAACACTGAAGCTTTCTTT. Its translation is CASSKTASDVNTEAFF.